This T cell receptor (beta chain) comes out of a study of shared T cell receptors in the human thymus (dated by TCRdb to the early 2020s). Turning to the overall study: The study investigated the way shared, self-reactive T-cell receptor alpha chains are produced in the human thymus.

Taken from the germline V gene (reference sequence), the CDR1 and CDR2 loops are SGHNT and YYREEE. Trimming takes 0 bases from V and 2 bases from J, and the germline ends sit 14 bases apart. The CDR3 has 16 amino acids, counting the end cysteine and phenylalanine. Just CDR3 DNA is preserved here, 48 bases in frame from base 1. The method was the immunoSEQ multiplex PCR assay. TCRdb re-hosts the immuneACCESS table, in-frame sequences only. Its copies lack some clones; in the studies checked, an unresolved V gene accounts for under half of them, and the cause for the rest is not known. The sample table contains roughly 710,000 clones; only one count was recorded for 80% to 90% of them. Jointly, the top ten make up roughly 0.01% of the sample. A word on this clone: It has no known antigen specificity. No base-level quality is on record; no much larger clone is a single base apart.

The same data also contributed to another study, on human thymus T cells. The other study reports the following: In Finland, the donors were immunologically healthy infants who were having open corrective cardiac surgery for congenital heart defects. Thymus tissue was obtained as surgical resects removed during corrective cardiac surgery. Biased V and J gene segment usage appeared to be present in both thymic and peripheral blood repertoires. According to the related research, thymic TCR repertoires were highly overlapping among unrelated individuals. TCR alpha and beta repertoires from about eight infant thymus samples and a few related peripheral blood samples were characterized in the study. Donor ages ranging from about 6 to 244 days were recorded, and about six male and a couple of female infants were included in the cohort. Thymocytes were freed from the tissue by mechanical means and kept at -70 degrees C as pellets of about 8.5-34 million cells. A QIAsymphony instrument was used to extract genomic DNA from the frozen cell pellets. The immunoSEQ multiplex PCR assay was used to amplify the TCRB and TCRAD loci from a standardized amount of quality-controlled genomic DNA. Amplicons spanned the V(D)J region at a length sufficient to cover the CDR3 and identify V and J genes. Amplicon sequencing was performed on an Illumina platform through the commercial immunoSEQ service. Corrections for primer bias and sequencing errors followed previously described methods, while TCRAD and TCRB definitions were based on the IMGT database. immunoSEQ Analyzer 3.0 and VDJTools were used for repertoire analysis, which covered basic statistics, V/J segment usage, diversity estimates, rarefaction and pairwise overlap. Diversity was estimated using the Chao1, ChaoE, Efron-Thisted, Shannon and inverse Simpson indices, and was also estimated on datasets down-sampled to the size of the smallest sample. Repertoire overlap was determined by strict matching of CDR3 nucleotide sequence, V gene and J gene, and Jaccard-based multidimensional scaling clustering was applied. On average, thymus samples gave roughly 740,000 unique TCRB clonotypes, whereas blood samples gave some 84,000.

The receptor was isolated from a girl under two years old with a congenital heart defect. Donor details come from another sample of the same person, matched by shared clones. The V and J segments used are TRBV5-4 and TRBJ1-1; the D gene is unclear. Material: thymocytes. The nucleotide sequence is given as TGTGCCAGCAGCTTGGTGCGGGGTTCCGGTAACACTGAAGCTTTCTTT. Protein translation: CASSLVRGSGNTEAFF.